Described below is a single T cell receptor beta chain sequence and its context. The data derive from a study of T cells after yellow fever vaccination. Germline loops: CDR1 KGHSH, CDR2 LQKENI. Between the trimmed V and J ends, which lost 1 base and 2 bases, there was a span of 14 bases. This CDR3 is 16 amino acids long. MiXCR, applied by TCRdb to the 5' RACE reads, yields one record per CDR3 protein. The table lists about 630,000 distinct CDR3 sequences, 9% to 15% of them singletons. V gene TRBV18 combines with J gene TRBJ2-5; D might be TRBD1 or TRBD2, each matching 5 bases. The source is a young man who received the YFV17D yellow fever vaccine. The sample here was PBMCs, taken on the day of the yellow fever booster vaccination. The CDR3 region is CASSPQGPWGQETQYF. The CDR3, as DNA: TGTGCCAGCTCACCACAGGGCCCTTGGGGGCAAGAGACCCAGTACTTC.